The TCR beta chain under discussion was sequenced for a study of T cells in localized non-small cell lung cancer. About this clone: No antigen is known for it.

Sequencing was performed with immunoSEQ multiplex PCR; in TCRdb, only in-frame clones are kept and a portion is missing. The sample includes more than 45,000 clones, 86% of them seen just once. Study findings and constraints: Increased T cell density in blood showed an association with longer overall survival. A median of around 60 clones ranked among the top 100 in tumor appeared in adjacent lung.

Germline V gene lookup returns CDR1 SGHAT and CDR2 FQNNGV. The CDR3 consists of 17 residues. J lost 8 bases, V lost 0 bases, and 12 bases had no gene match. This TCR derives from a man between 40 and 70 years old with stage II lung adenocarcinoma. V usage is TRBV11-2 and J usage is TRBJ1-2; TRBD1 matches at 10 bases. Specimen: PBMCs, collected before any cancer treatment. The CDR3 DNA sequence: TGTGCCAGCAGCTTAGACCCGACAGGGGGCGGGGAAGAGGGCTACACCTTC. Its translation is CASSLDPTGGGEEGYTF. Full variable domain (remainder filled in from reference TRBV11-2 and TRBJ1-2): EAGVAQSPRYKIIEKRQSVAFWCNPISGHATLYWYQQILGQGPKLLIQFQNNGVVDDSQLPKDRFSAERLKGVDSTLKIQPAKLEDSAVYLCASSLDPTGGGEEGYTFGSGTRLTVV.